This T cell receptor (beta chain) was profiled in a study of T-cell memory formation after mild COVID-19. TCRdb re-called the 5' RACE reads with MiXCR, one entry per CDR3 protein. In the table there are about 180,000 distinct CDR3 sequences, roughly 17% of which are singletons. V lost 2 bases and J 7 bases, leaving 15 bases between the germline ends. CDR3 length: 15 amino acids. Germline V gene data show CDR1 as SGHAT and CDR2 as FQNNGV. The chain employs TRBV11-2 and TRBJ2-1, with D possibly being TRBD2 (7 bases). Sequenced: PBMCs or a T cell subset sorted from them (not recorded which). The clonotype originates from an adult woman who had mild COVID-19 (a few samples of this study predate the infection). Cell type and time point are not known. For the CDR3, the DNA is TGTGCCAGCAGCTTACTGGGGGGGGCAGGGAATGAGCAGTTCTTC. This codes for CASSLLGGAGNEQFF.